This TCR beta chain appears in the sequencing data of a study of B cell selection in AIRE deficiency (dated by TCRdb to the late 2010s). Broadly, across the study: Researchers compared the TCRbeta repertoires of sorted blood CD4+ conventional T cells and regulatory T cells from AIRE-deficient patients with the corresponding repertoires from healthy controls. The TCR-sequenced cohort comprised about 5 AIRE-deficient APECED patients and about 5 healthy control donors. Summary of the overall study and its limitations: Only TCRbeta chains were sequenced, and about a third of the Treg sequences shared among healthy donors were also detected in healthy Tconv cells, possibly owing to differing TCRalpha chains. About 29% of Treg TCRbeta sequences shared among healthy donors appeared in patient Tconv cells, suggesting diversion of Treg-biased clones into the Tconv compartment. Among around 4,000 shared Treg TCRbeta sequences, about 30% were found to be shared only among healthy donors and about 10% only among patients, suggesting that Treg selection is less efficient in the absence of AIRE. Shared Treg sequences had shorter CDR3s, reflecting a bias toward rearrangements with few non-templated nucleotide insertions. In AIRE-deficient patients, Tconv and Treg cells had TCRBV gene usage, CDR3 length and TCR diversity comparable to those in healthy donors.

The immunoSEQ platform was used for TCRbeta chain sequencing. From the authors' description of their analysis: When Treg repertoires were pooled, patients gave 60,000 or so distinct TCRbeta sequences, while healthy donors gave 9.56x10^4. Treg TCRbeta sequences found in two or more individuals were classed as public, and these public Treg TCRbeta sequences were then looked for in Tconv repertoires. Group differences were tested with Mann-Whitney U tests and Bonferroni-Dunn correction in GraphPad Prism 7.03. TCRdb re-hosts the immuneACCESS table, in-frame sequences only. Its copies lack some clones; in the studies checked, an unresolved V gene accounts for under half of them, and the cause for the rest is not known. That table gives V, J and clone size, and the DNA gave D and trimming. The sample table lists 18,000 or so clones, around 93% of them with a count of one. The leading ten clones occupy 0.89% of the sample.

Concerning this clone: This clone's antigen is unknown. No base qualities exist here, and no much larger clone lies one base off it.

For sorting, regulatory T cells were defined as CD4+CD25hiCD127low/negative cells. The healthy donors who provided the control samples were not related to the patients. Sorting of Tconv and Treg cells intended for TCRbeta sequencing was performed on a FACSAria flow cytometer. The sorted cells were collected in 5-ml round-bottom polystyrene tubes, and the dry cell pellets were frozen at -80 degrees C prior to sequencing. Cut back by 2 bases and 0 bases, the V and J ends lie 8 bases apart. The CDR1 and CDR2 encoded by the germline V gene (reference sequence) are MNHEY and SMNVEV. The cysteine opens and the phenylalanine closes a CDR3 of 14 amino acids. The entry retains the CDR3 DNA only, 42 bases that are in frame from base 1.

The sequence was obtained from a human donor in good health. The V and J genes are TRBV27 and TRBJ2-7, with the identity of the D gene unclear. Sequencing used CD4+CD25+ Tregs sorted from PBMCs. The CDR3 sequence is CASSLREASYEQYF. The bases are TGTGCCAGCAGTTTACGCGAAGCCTCCTACGAGCAGTACTTC.